The rows below give T cell receptor beta chains drawn from one sample of a study of cytomegalovirus exposure and HLA in healthy donors. Some clones are missing from TCRdb's copy, which holds only in-frame ones; the method was immunoSEQ multiplex PCR. The sample lists about 120,000 clones, around 66% seen once, with approximately 8% in the top ten. Sequenced: PBMCs. The receptors were gathered from a woman in her forties in good health and CMV-seropositive. CDR3s include the opening cysteine and the closing phenylalanine or tryptophan. Fields, in order: clone size, D gene, J gene, V gene, CDR3 protein, CDR3 DNA. D genes are given only for firm matches. Some rows have no size entry. The others give once, few or many, or a class for an expanded clone.

abundance: NA; d_gene: NA; j_gene: TRBJ2-5; v_gene: TRBV27; CDR3aa: CASSPGLWGTQYF; CDR3nt: TGTGCCAGCAGTCCGGGACTTTGGGGGACCCAGTACTTC
abundance: NA; d_gene: TRBD2; j_gene: TRBJ2-1; v_gene: TRBV4-2; CDR3aa: CASSPRVTAGGVSYNEQFF; CDR3nt: TGTGCCAGCAGCCCCCGAGTTACAGCGGGAGGAGTGTCCTACAATGAGCAGTTCTTC
abundance: NA; d_gene: NA; j_gene: TRBJ1-4; v_gene: TRBV5-4; CDR3aa: CASSRGDPGGKLFF; CDR3nt: TGTGCCAGCAGCCGGGGGGACCCTGGGGGAAAACTGTTTTTT
abundance: NA; d_gene: TRBD2; j_gene: TRBJ2-7; v_gene: TRBV10-3; CDR3aa: CAISESGTSGGGNEQYF; CDR3nt: TGTGCCATCAGTGAGTCCGGAACTAGCGGAGGGGGGAACGAGCAGTACTTC
abundance: NA; d_gene: NA; j_gene: TRBJ1-1; v_gene: TRBV9; CDR3aa: CASSPVGGRRAEAFF; CDR3nt: TGTGCCAGCAGCCCCGTGGGAGGGCGACGGGCTGAAGCTTTCTTT
abundance: NA; d_gene: NA; j_gene: TRBJ2-5; v_gene: TRBV29-1; CDR3aa: CSARGGGETQYF; CDR3nt: TGCAGCGCGAGGGGGGGCGGGGAGACCCAGTACTTC
abundance: NA; d_gene: TRBD1; j_gene: TRBJ1-3; v_gene: TRBV28; CDR3aa: CASSLVQGAGNTIYF; CDR3nt: TGTGCCAGCAGTCTCGTCCAGGGGGCTGGAAACACCATATATTTT
abundance: NA; d_gene: TRBD1; j_gene: TRBJ2-3; v_gene: TRBV7-7; CDR3aa: CASSPLGTESDTQYF; CDR3nt: TGTGCTAGCAGCCCGCTCGGGACAGAATCAGATACGCAGTATTTT
abundance: few; d_gene: NA; j_gene: TRBJ1-5; v_gene: TRBV10-3; CDR3aa: CAISESSSIIGGPQHF; CDR3nt: TGTGCCATCAGTGAGTCTAGCTCAATTATCGGGGGGCCCCAGCATTTT
abundance: NA; d_gene: TRBD2; j_gene: TRBJ2-1; v_gene: TRBV27; CDR3aa: CASSKRGGEQFF; CDR3nt: TGTGCCAGCAGTAAGCGGGGGGGAGAGCAGTTCTTC
abundance: few; d_gene: NA; j_gene: TRBJ2-5; v_gene: TRBV12-5; CDR3aa: CASGLGLGSTQYF; CDR3nt: TGTGCTAGTGGTTTGGGTCTCGGGTCGACCCAGTACTTC
abundance: few; d_gene: NA; j_gene: TRBJ1-3; v_gene: TRBV5-1; CDR3aa: CASSEGVSGNTIYF; CDR3nt: TGCGCCAGCAGCGAGGGTGTCTCTGGAAACACCATATATTTT
abundance: NA; d_gene: NA; j_gene: TRBJ2-6; v_gene: TRBV27; CDR3aa: CASSLSGEAGANVLTF; CDR3nt: TGTGCCAGCAGTTTATCAGGGGAGGCCGGGGCCAACGTCCTGACTTTC
abundance: NA; d_gene: TRBD1; j_gene: TRBJ1-2; v_gene: TRBV19; CDR3aa: CASSARTGGEKGYTF; CDR3nt: TGTGCCAGTAGTGCCCGGACAGGGGGCGAAAAGGGCTACACCTTC
abundance: NA; d_gene: NA; j_gene: TRBJ2-7; v_gene: TRBV10-3; CDR3aa: CAISDPPSEIYEQYF; CDR3nt: TGTGCCATCAGTGATCCCCCTAGCGAGATCTACGAGCAGTACTTC
abundance: NA; d_gene: TRBD1; j_gene: TRBJ2-3; v_gene: TRBV13; CDR3aa: CASSRQGASTDTQYF; CDR3nt: TGTGCCAGCAGTCGACAGGGGGCAAGCACAGATACGCAGTATTTT